The 5 T cell receptor beta chains reported below all come from one sample, sequenced in a study of OX40 agonist ivuxolimab in advanced cancers. Sequencing used immunoSEQ multiplex PCR; TCRdb keeps in-frame clones, though not all of them. The top ten clones hold around 12% of a sample with approximately 16,000 clones, about four fifths of them seen once. The starting material was CD4+ or CD8+ T cells sorted from blood, obtained in a trial of the OX40 agonist ivuxolimab. These receptors were collected from an adult with an advanced solid tumor such as melanoma, head and neck, liver or kidney cancer.

The chain joins TRBV7-8 to TRBJ1-4; D is possibly TRBD1 (5 bases). Germline CDR1 and CDR2: SGHVS and FQNEAQ. CDR3 size: 16 residues. Trimming stripped 3 bases from V and 8 bases from J, with 19 bases between. DNA for the CDR3: TGTGCCAGCAGCTTGGCAGGGAGGGGAGAATGGGAAAAACTGTTTTTT. Encoded protein: CASSLAGRGEWEKLFF.

Here the CDR3 reads CASSLGSGGTSQETQYF. The CDR3, as DNA: TGCGCCAGCAGCTTGGGTAGCGGGGGGACGTCCCAAGAGACCCAGTACTTC. The chain recombines TRBV5-1 with TRBJ2-5; 10 positions match TRBD2. Unmatched junction bases numbered 6, after V lost 0 bases and J lost 1 base. Germline loops: CDR1 SGHRS, CDR2 YFSETQ. The CDR3 is made up of 17 amino acids. The whole variable domain, filled in from reference TRBV5-1 and TRBJ2-5, reads KAGVTQTPRYLIKTRGQQVTLSCSPISGHRSVSWYQQTPGQGLQFLFEYFSETQRNKGNFPGRFSGRQFSNSRSEMNVSTLELGDSALYLCASSLGSGGTSQETQYFGPGTRLLVL.

The chain couples TRBV7-2 to TRBJ1-1; no clear D. This CDR3 is built from 13 residues. Germline CDR1 SGHTA, CDR2 FQGNSA. V lost 1 base and J lost 6, with 9 bases in between. CDR3 loop: CASSLERPAEAFF. Written as DNA, the CDR3 is TGTGCCAGCAGCTTAGAACGGCCAGCTGAAGCTTTCTTT.

The chain uses TRBV7-9 and TRBJ1-3; 9 bases line up with TRBD1. The CDR3 has 15 amino acids. V gave up 5 bases and J gave up 7 bases; unmatched junction bases: 9. Germline CDR1 and CDR2: SEHNR and FQNEAQ (reference sequence). This chain's CDR3 is CASSNLGTGRNTIYF. In nucleotides, the CDR3 is TGTGCCAGCAGCAACCTCGGGACAGGGAGGAACACCATATATTTT.

Details on this clone: This CDR3 is also generated by other DNA sequences in the sample. V usage is TRBV7-2 and J usage is TRBJ1-2; 12 nucleotides align to TRBD1. V lost 1 base to trimming and J lost 13 bases; unmatched junction nucleotides: 10. Per germline, CDR1 SGHTA and CDR2 FQGNSA. CDR3 length: 15 amino acids. In DNA form, the CDR3 reads TGTGCCAGCAGCTTAGTAGGGGGGGACAGGGGGCCAGGCACCTTC. Protein product: CASSLVGGDRGPGTF.